Below, 8 T cell receptor beta chains from the same sample are listed, as sequenced in a study of blood T cell repertoires in COVID-19. Generated by immunoSEQ multiplex PCR, the TCRdb table keeps only in-frame clones and is missing some. This sample has about 270,000 clones, with 88% found just once. The specimen sequenced was PBMCs or T cells enriched from blood (not recorded which). These receptors were collected from a woman aged 40 to 50 with acute COVID-19.

This rearrangement joins TRBV7-9 to TRBJ2-7; TRBD2 agrees at 11 bases. Germline V CDR1 and CDR2: SEHNR, FQNEAQ (reference sequence). Trimming cost V 2 bases and J 2 bases; bases outside gene matches: 8. This CDR3 is 17 amino acids long. In DNA, the CDR3 is TGTGCCAGCAGCTTAAGGAGGTCGGGACTAGCGGCCTACGAGCAGTACGTC. Translation: CASSLRRSGLAAYEQYV.

This clone was counted a single time. The genes are TRBV11-2 and TRBJ2-7; the D gene is possibly TRBD1 (7 bases). The germline gives CDR1 SGHAT, CDR2 FQNNGV. The CDR3 length is 11 residues. The DNA for the CDR3 is TGTGCCAGCAGCGCGGGGACAGCCCTTTTTGTC. This encodes CASSAGTALFV.

V is TRBV5-1 and J is TRBJ1-4; D gene ambiguous. The CDR3 loop spans 15 amino acids. V lost 0 bases and J 8 bases, leaving 14 bases between the germline ends. Germline CDR1 and CDR2: SGHRS and YFSETQ. The CDR3 DNA reads TGCGCCAGCAGCTTGGACGGCAGAACGGGGGAAAAACTGTTTTTT. Amino acid sequence: CASSLDGRTGEKLFF.

V usage is TRBV18 and J usage is TRBJ2-1, with TRBD2 identical over 8 bases. V trimming: 2 bases; J trimming: 7 bases; junction bases outside the gene matches: 7. The CDR3 has 15 residues. Germline V gene lookup returns CDR1 KGHSH and CDR2 LQKENI. For the CDR3, the DNA is TGTGCCAGCTCACCAGTAACCGGGAGGGGGAATGAGCAGTTCTTC. It codes for CASSPVTGRGNEQFF.

The CDR3 sequence: CASSSTGHGEKLFF. In DNA form, the CDR3 reads TGTGCCAGCAGCTCGACTGGACATGGTGAAAAACTGTTTTTT. The chain employs TRBV7-2 and TRBJ1-4; D is perhaps TRBD1 (5 bases). The CDR3 is 14 amino acids. Trimming removed 4 bases at V and 7 bases at J, with 13 bases between. Germline CDR1 and CDR2: SGHTA and FQGNSA. The variable domain in full, with the rest retrieved from reference TRBV7-2 and TRBJ1-4, is GAGVSQSPSNKVTEKGKDVELRCDPISGHTALYWYRQSLGQGLEFLIYFQGNSAPDKSGLPSDRFSAERTGGSVSTLTIQRTQQEDSAVYLCASSSTGHGEKLFFGSGTQLSVL.

V is TRBV10-2 and J is TRBJ1-1; no definite D call. The ends were cut back, 3 bases at V and 6 bases at J, with 8 bases in the middle. Germline V CDR1 and CDR2: WSHSY, SAAADI. CDR3 length: 12 residues. CDR3 coding DNA: TGCGCCAGCAGTGACGGGGTTTCTGAAGCTTTCTTT. Its translation is CASSDGVSEAFF.

The chain has TRBV4-2 and TRBJ2-1; D possibly corresponds to TRBD1 (6 bases). V was trimmed by 0 bases and J by 7 bases, leaving 19 bases between them. The CDR3 runs to 17 residues. Germline lookup yields CDR1 LGHNA and CDR2 YNFKEQ. The CDR3 sequence is CASSQEELGGEANEQFF. In nucleotides, the CDR3 is TGTGCCAGCAGCCAAGAGGAGCTAGGGGGAGAGGCTAATGAGCAGTTCTTC.

The rearrangement links TRBV27 to TRBJ1-1; D is unclear. Trimming removed 3 bases at V and 5 bases at J, with 10 bases between. Germline values: CDR1 MNHEY, CDR2 SMNVEV (reference sequence). There are 13 residues in the CDR3. The CDR3 spells CASSLGSRTEAFF. CDR3 DNA: TGTGCCAGCAGTTTGGGGAGTAGAACTGAAGCTTTCTTT.